This is a list of T cell receptor beta chains from one sample in a study of tumor T cells in aggressive B-cell lymphoma. Produced via immunoSEQ multiplex PCR; TCRdb's table is partial and in-frame only. Of roughly 370 clones listed, 85% to 95% are singletons. What was sequenced was tumor tissue. The origin of the receptors is an adult with diffuse large B cell lymphoma. CDR3s include the opening cysteine and the closing phenylalanine or tryptophan. Each record gives: D gene, V gene, clone size, J gene, CDR3 DNA, CDR3 protein. D genes are given only for firm matches. Part of the rows lack a size; the others show once, few, many or a class for expanded clones.

.	TRBV6-5	.	TRBJ2-2	TGTGCCAGCTGGGCCGCTACGAACACCGGGGAGCTGTTTTTT	CASWAATNTGELFF
.	TRBV28	.	TRBJ2-5	TGTGCCAGCAGTTCGAGGGGAGGTCCCCAGTACTTC	CASSSRGGPQYF
.	TRBV4-1	once	TRBJ2-7	TGCGCCAGCAGCCAAGATTGTGGGGTTCGGGATGTGGAGTTCAACGAGCAGTACTTC	CASSQDCGVRDVEFNEQYF
.	TRBV12-2	.	TRBJ2-7	TGTGCAAGTCGCTTAGCCACGACAAATACCTCCTACGAGCAGTACTTC	CASRLATTNTSYEQYF
.	TRBV28	.	TRBJ2-6	TGTGCCAGCAGTTCTCAGGGAAGCTCTGGGGCCAACGTCCTGACTTTC	CASSSQGSSGANVLTF
.	TRBV28	.	TRBJ2-7	TGTGCCACCTTCGGGACAAGCTACGAGCAGTACTTC	CATFGTSYEQYF
.	TRBV2	.	TRBJ2-7	TGTGCCACCAGGGGAGGGCCTGGTTACGAGCAGTACTTC	CATRGGPGYEQYF
TRBD1	TRBV13	few	TRBJ1-2	TGTGCCAGCAGCGTAGAGACAGGGGTCGCCTATGGCTACACCTTC	CASSVETGVAYGYTF
.	TRBV30	.	TRBJ1-1	TGTGCCTTTGGGGGCAGGGAGCATACTGAAGCTTTCTTT	CAFGGREHTEAFF
TRBD2	TRBV10-3	once	TRBJ2-7	TGTGCCATCAGTGAGGAAGGCGGGAGATACGAGCAGTACTTC	CAISEEGGRYEQYF
.	TRBV27	.	TRBJ2-7	TGTGCCAGCATGTCCGGGGACAACTACGAGCAGTACTTC	CASMSGDNYEQYF